What follows are 11 T cell receptor beta chains derived from one specimen sequenced in a study of glioma-infiltrating T cells after dendritic cell vaccination. Time point indicated: after dendritic cell vaccination, including at tumor progression/relapse. TCRdb's copy holds only in-frame clones and misses some; the assay was immunoSEQ multiplex PCR. The data show about 64,000 clones, with 86% seen just once and under 14% held by the top ten. The source was blood, collected after dendritic cell vaccination. The receptor source for this set is a human donor with glioblastoma.

The rearrangement uses TRBV6-6 and TRBJ1-1; D not resolved. CDR3 length: 11 residues. Germline CDR1 MNHNY, CDR2 SVGAGI (reference sequence). V was shortened by 2 bases and J by 7 bases, with 5 bases between the two germline ends. CDR3: CASSYRGEAFF. In DNA form, the CDR3 reads TGTGCCAGCAGTTACCGGGGTGAAGCTTTCTTT.

The DNA for the CDR3 is TGTGCCAGCAGACAGGGGGGCGTAGAGACCCAGTACTTC. It codes for CASRQGGVETQYF. The genes are TRBV6-6 and TRBJ2-5; 8 bases fit TRBD1. The trim removed 6 bases at V and 4 bases at J, leaving 4 bases unmatched. Looked up from germline, CDR1 is MNHNY and CDR2 is SVGAGI (reference sequence). The CDR3 extends over 13 amino acids.

The CDR3 nucleotides are TGTGCCAGCAGCTTAGGGAGGGACAGGGGGCGTAAGAATGAGCAGTTCTTC. Its translation: CASSLGRDRGRKNEQFF. The chain carries TRBV7-2 and TRBJ2-1; 12 nucleotides agree with TRBD1. The CDR3 loop spans 17 amino acids. V was clipped by 1 base and J by 7 bases; unmatched bases: 8. CDR1 and CDR2 (germline): SGHTA, FQGNSA.

With regard to this clone: The junction differs from germline at one of its ends, possibly a read error. The gene calls are TRBV4-2 and TRBJ2-7, with 7 bases fitting TRBD1. Germline V gives CDR1 LGHNA, CDR2 YNFKEQ. This CDR3 comprises 14 residues. The CDR3 reads CASSPQWGTDFRHF. CDR3 DNA: TGTGCCAGCAGCCCCCAGTGGGGGACAGACTTTAGGCACTTC.

The chain has TRBV6-5 and TRBJ1-6; D is possibly TRBD1 (6 bases). V was trimmed by 6 bases and J by 9 bases, leaving 12 bases between them. CDR1 and CDR2 (germline): MNHEY, SVGAGI. This CDR3 contains 13 residues. CDR3 amino acids: CASRSGEGSPLHF. CDR3 sequence (DNA): TGTGCCAGCAGGTCAGGGGAAGGTTCACCCCTCCACTTT.

The chain employs TRBV20-1 and TRBJ1-1; a weak D match, TRBD1 (5 bases). CDR3 length: 11 amino acids. CDR1 DFQATT and CDR2 SNEGSKA come from the germline V gene (reference sequence). V lost 1 base and J 7 bases, leaving 7 bases between the germline ends. The CDR3 loop reads CSARGDSEAFF. The DNA for the CDR3 is TGCAGTGCTAGAGGAGACAGTGAAGCTTTCTTT.

V and J are TRBV10-1 and TRBJ2-7; possible D gene TRBD2, 5 bases. V shed 0 bases and J shed 3 bases, with 15 bases lying between them. The CDR3 loop spans 16 amino acids. CDR1 and CDR2 (germline): WNHNN, SYGVQD (reference sequence). The CDR3 DNA follows: TGCGCCAGCAGTGAGTCTACGACTGGCGGGTACTACGAGCAGTACTTC. Translation gives CASSESTTGGYYEQYF.

This sequence joins TRBV4-1 and TRBJ2-3, with TRBD2 matching over 10 bases. The CDR3 covers 17 residues. Germline CDR1 reads MGHRA; CDR2 reads YSYEKL. Unmatched junction bases numbered 7, after V lost 0 bases and J lost 4 bases. The CDR3 sequence is CASSQDPSGGAADTQYF. CDR3 nucleotides: TGCGCCAGCAGCCAAGACCCCAGCGGGGGGGCGGCAGATACGCAGTATTTT.

The chain joins TRBV6-1 to TRBJ1-2; 10 nucleotides agree with TRBD1. Trimming at V came to 1 base and at J to 4 bases, leaving 3 bases not matched to a gene. Germline values: CDR1 MNHNS, CDR2 SASEGT. The CDR3 loop spans 15 amino acids. The CDR3 sequence: CASSEGDRGSYGYTF. The DNA of the CDR3 is TGTGCCAGCAGTGAAGGGGACAGGGGATCCTATGGCTACACCTTC.

A word on this clone: This CDR3 is also generated by other DNA sequences in the sample. This sequence joins TRBV4-1 and TRBJ1-6; D possibly corresponds to TRBD1 (5 bases). Germline CDR1 reads MGHRA; CDR2 reads YSYEKL. V lost 0 bases, J lost 10 bases, and 16 bases lay in between. The length of the CDR3 is 16 residues. The CDR3, as DNA: TGCGCCAGCAGCCAAGATGTCGGCAGGGCTAACTCACCCCTCCACTTT. Translating gives CASSQDVGRANSPLHF.

This clone was observed a handful of times. The chain carries TRBV10-1 and TRBJ1-2, with 8 bases identical to TRBD1. Germline values: CDR1 WNHNN, CDR2 SYGVQD (reference sequence). Trimming removed 3 bases from V and 6 bases from J; junction bases left unmatched: 15. The CDR3 is 17 amino acids. CDR3 DNA sequence: TGCGCCAGCAGTGATATGTCCCCCGGGACAGGCTTGAATGGCTACACCTTC. The encoded protein is CASSDMSPGTGLNGYTF.